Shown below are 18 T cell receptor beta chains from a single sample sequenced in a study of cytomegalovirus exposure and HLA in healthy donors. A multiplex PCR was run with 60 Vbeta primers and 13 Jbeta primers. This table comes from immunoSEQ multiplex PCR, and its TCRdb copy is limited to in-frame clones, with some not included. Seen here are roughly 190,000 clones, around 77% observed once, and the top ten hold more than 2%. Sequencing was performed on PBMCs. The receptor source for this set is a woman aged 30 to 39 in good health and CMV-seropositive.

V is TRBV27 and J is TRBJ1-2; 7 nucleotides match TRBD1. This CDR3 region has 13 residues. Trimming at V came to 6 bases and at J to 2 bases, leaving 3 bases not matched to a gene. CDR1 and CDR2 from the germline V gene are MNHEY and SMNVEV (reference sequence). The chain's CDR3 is CASRRDRNYGYTF. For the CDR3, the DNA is TGTGCCAGCAGACGGGACAGAAACTATGGCTACACCTTC.

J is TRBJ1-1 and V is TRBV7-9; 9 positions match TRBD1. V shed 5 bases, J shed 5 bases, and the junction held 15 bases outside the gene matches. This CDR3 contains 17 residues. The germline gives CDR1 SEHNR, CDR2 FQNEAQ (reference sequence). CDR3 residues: CASSPGQGHLILTEAFF. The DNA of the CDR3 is TGTGCCAGCAGCCCCGGACAGGGGCATCTGATTTTGACTGAAGCTTTCTTT.

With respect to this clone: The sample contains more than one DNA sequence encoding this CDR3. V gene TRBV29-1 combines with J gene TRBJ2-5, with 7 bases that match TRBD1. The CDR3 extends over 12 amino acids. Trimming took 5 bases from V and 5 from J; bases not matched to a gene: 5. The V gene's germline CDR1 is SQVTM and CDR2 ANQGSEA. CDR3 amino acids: CSVRQGVETQYF. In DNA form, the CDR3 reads TGCAGCGTTCGACAGGGAGTGGAGACCCAGTACTTC. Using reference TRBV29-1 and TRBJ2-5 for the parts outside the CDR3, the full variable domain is SAVISQKPSRDICQRGTSLTIQCQVDSQVTMMFWYRQQPGQSLTLIATANQGSEATYESGFVIDKFPISRPNLTFSTLTVSNMSPEDSSIYLCSVRQGVETQYFGPGTRLLVL.

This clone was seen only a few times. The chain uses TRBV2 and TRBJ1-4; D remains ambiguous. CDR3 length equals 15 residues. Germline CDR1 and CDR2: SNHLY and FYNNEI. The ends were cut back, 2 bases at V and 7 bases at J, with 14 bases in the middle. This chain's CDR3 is CASSEYGRRSEKLFF. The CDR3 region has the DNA TGTGCCAGCAGTGAATACGGTCGAAGGAGTGAAAAACTGTTTTTT.

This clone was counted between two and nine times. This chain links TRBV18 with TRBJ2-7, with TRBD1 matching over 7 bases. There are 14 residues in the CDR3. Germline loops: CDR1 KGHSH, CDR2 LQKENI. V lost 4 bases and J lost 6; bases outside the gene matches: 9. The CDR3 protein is CASSLGQVFAEQYF. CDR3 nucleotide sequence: TGTGCCAGCTCACTCGGACAGGTTTTCGCCGAGCAGTACTTC.

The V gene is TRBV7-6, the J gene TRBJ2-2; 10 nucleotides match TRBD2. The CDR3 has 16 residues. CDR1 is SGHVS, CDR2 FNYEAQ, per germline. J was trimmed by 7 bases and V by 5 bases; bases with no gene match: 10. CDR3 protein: CASSPLSGGADGELFF. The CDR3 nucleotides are TGTGCCAGCAGCCCCCTCAGCGGGGGGGCGGACGGGGAGCTGTTTTTT.

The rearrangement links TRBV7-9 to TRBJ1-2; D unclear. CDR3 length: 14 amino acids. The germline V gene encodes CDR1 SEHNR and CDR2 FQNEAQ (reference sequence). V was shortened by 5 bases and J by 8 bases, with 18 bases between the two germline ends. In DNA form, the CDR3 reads TGTGCCAGCAGCCCACGGGGAGGGAATGCGGGCTACACCTTC. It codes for CASSPRGGNAGYTF.

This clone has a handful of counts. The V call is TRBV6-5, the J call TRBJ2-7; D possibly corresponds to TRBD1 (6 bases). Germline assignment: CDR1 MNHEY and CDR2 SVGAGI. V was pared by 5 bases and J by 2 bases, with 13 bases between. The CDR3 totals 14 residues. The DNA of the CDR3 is TGTGCCAGCAGTACAACAGGGTTCCCCTACGAGCAGTACTTC. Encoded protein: CASSTTGFPYEQYF.

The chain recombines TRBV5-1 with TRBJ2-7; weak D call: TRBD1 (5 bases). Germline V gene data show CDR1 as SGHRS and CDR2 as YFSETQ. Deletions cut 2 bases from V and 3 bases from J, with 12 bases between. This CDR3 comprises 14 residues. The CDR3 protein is CASSLVDKSYEQYF. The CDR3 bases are TGCGCCAGCAGCTTAGTGGACAAGAGCTACGAGCAGTACTTC.

The CDR3 DNA follows: TGTGCCAGCAGCTCTCGAGGGGAGCAGTACTTC. Amino acid sequence: CASSSRGEQYF. The chain recombines TRBV6-5 with TRBJ2-7; the D gene is possibly TRBD2 (5 bases). Germline CDR1 reads MNHEY; CDR2 reads SVGAGI. V was cut by 6 bases and J by 7 bases, with 10 bases left in between. This CDR3 has 11 amino acids.

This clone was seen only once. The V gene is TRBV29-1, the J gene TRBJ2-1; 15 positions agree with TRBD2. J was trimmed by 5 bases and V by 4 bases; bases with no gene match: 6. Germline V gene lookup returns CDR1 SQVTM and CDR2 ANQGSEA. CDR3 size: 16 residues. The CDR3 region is CSVARTSGGANNEQFF. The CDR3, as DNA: TGCAGCGTTGCCCGGACTAGCGGGGGGGCAAACAATGAGCAGTTCTTC.

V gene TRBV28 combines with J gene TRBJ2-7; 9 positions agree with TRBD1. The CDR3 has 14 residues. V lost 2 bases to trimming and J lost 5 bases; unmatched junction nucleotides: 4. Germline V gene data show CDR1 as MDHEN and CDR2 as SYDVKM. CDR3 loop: CASSLGTGLNEQYF. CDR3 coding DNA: TGTGCCAGCAGTTTAGGGACAGGGCTTAACGAGCAGTACTTC.

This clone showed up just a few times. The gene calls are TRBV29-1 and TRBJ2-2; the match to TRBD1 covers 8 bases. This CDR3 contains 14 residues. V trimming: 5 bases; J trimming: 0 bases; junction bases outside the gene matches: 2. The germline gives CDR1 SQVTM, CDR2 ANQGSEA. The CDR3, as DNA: TGCAGCGTTACGGACAGGGCGAACACCGGGGAGCTGTTTTTT. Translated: CSVTDRANTGELFF.

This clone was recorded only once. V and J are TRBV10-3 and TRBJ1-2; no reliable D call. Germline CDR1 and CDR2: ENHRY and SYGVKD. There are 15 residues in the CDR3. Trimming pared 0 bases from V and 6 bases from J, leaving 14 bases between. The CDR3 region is CAISESRLGSNGYTF. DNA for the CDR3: TGTGCCATCAGTGAGTCCCGTTTAGGGAGTAATGGCTACACCTTC.

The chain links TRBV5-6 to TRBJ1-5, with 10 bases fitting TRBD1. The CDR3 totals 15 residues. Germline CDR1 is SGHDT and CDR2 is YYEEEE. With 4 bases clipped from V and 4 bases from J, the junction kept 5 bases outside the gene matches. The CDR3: CASSRRTGGNQPQHF. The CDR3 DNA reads TGTGCCAGCAGCCGAAGGACAGGGGGGAATCAGCCCCAGCATTTT.

CDR3 bases: TGTGCCAGTCGACCTCAGACCCCGACAGGTGGCGAGCAGTACTTC. The encoded protein is CASRPQTPTGGEQYF. The chain employs TRBV6-5 and TRBJ2-7; tentative D call: TRBD1 (6 bases). Germline V gene lookup returns CDR1 MNHEY and CDR2 SVGAGI. V lost 9 bases to trimming and J lost 6 bases, with 24 bases between them. The CDR3 loop spans 15 amino acids.

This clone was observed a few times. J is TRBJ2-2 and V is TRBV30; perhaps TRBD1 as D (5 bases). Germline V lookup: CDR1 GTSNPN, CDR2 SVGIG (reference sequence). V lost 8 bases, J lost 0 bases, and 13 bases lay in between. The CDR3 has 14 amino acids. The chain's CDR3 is CASRRGSNTGELFF. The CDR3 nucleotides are TGTGCCAGTCGTAGGGGCTCGAACACCGGGGAGCTGTTTTTT.

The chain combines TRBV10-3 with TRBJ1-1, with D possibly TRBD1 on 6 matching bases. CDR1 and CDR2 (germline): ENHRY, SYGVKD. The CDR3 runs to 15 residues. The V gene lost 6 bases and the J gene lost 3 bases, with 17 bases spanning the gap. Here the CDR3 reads CAIRITGPGDTEAFF. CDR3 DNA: TGTGCCATCAGGATTACCGGGCCAGGGGACACTGAAGCTTTCTTT.